This section outlines one TCR beta chain sequence together with its context. CDR1 is SGHVS and CDR2 is FQNEAQ in the germline V gene. Trimming removed 4 bases from V and 3 bases from J, with 20 bases in between. This CDR3 is 17 amino acids long. Preparing the TCRbeta library involved the use of unique molecular identifiers. TCRdb ran MiXCR on the PCR reads and lists one entry per CDR3 protein. The sample contains some 280,000 distinct CDR3 sequences, about 10% of which appear only once. The sample is drawn from a study of T-cell reconstitution after alpha-beta-depleted transplantation in children. The J gene is TRBJ2-3, the V gene TRBV7-8, with D possibly being TRBD1 or TRBD2 (6 bases each). The source is a human donor who donated a stem cell graft to a child with SCID. The sample consisted of PBMCs from the stem cell graft donor, taken from the stem cell graft. This chain's CDR3 is CASSSTLAWGRTDTQYF. The CDR3, as DNA: TGTGCCAGCAGCTCGACCCTAGCGTGGGGGCGGACAGATACGCAGTATTTT.